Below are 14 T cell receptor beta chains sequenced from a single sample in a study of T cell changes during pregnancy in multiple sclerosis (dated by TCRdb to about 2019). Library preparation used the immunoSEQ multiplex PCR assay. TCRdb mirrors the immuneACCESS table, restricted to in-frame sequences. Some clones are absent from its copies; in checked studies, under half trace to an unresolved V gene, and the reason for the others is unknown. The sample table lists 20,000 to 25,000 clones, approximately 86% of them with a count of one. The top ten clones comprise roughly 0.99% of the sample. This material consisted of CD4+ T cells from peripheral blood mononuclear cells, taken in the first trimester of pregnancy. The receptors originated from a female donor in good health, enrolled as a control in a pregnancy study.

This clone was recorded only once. CDR3 amino acids: CASSLAPSGRTNEQFF. CDR3 sequence (DNA): TGTGCCAGCAGCTTAGCCCCGAGCGGGAGAACCAATGAGCAGTTCTTC. The chain combines TRBV7-8 with TRBJ2-1; 8 positions match TRBD2. V gave up 0 bases and J gave up 6 bases; unmatched junction bases: 7. Germline CDR1 SGHVS, CDR2 FQNEAQ. This CDR3 contains 16 residues.

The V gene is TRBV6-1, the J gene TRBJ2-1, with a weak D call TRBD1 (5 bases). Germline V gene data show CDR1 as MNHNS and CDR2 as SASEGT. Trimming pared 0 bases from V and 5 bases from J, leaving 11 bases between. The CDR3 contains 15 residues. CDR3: CASSEALTAHNEQFF. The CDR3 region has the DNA TGTGCCAGCAGTGAAGCATTGACAGCTCACAATGAGCAGTTCTTC.

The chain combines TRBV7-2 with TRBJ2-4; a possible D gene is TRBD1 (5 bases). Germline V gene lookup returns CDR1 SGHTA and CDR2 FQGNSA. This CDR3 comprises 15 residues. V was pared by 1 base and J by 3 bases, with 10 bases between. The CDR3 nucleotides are TGTGCCAGCAGCTTAGAGGGGTTAGGCAAAAACATTCAGTACTTC. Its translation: CASSLEGLGKNIQYF.

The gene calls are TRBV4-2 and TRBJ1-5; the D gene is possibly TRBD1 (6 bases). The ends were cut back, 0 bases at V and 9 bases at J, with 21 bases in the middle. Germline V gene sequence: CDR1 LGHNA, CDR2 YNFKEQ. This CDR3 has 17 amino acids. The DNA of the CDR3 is TGTGCCAGCAGCCAAGATTTGGCAGGGGTTCCCCCACGGCCCCAGCATTTT. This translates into CASSQDLAGVPPRPQHF.

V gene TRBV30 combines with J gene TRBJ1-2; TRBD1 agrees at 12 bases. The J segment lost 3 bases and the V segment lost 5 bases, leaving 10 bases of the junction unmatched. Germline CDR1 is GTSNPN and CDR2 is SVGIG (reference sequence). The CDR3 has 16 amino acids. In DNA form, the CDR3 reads TGTGCCTGGGCCCCCCTCGGGACAGGGGGCGACTATGGCTACACCTTC. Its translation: CAWAPLGTGGDYGYTF.

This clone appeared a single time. CDR3 DNA sequence: TGTGCCAGCAGTTTGGGACAGGGAACTGAAGCTTTCTTT. This gives the protein CASSLGQGTEAFF. V usage is TRBV6-6 and J usage is TRBJ1-1; 9 bases line up with TRBD1. V lost 4 bases to trimming and J lost 5 bases; unmatched junction nucleotides: 2. The CDR3 runs 13 residues. CDR1 is MNHNY and CDR2 is SVGAGI in the germline V gene (reference sequence).

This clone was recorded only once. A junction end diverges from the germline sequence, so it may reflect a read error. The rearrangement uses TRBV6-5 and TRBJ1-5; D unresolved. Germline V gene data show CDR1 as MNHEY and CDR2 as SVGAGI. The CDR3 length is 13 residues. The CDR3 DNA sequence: TGTGCCAGCAGTTACAACGTTGGTCAGGCCCAGCATTTT. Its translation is CASSYNVGQAQHF.

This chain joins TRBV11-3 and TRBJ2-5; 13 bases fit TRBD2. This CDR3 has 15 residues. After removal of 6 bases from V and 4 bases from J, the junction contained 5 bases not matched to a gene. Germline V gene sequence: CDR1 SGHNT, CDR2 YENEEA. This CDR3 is CASSPGLAGSETQYF. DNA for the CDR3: TGTGCCAGCAGTCCGGGACTAGCGGGATCAGAGACCCAGTACTTC.

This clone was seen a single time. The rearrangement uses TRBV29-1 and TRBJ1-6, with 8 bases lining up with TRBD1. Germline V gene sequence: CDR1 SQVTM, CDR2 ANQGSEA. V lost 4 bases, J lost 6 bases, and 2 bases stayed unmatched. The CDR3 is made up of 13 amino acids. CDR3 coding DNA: TGCAGCGTTGGGCAGGGGGCTAATTCACCCCTCCACTTT. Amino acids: CSVGQGANSPLHF.

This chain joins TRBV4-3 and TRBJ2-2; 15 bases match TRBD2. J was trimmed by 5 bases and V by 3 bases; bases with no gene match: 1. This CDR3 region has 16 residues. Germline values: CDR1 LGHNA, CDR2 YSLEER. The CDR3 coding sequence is TGCGCCAGCAGCCAGGGGACTAGCGGGGGGACCGGGGAGCTGTTTTTT. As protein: CASSQGTSGGTGELFF.

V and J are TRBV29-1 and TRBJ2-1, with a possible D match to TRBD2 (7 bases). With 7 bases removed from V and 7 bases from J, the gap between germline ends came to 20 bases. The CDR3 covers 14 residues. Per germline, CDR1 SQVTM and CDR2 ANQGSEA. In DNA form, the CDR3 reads TGCAGCGCACAAGGGGGGGGCCTAAGGAATGAGCAGTTCTTC. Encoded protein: CSAQGGGLRNEQFF.

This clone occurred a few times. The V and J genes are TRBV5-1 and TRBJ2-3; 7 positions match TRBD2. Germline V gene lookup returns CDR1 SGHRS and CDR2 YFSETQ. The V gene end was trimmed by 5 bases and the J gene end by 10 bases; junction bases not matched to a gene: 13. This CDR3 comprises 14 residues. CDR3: CASSASGDTQAQYF. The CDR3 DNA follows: TGCGCCAGCAGTGCTAGCGGAGACACTCAGGCGCAGTATTTT. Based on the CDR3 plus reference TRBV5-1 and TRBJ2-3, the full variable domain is KAGVTQTPRYLIKTRGQQVTLSCSPISGHRSVSWYQQTPGQGLQFLFEYFSETQRNKGNFPGRFSGRQFSNSRSEMNVSTLELGDSALYLCASSASGDTQAQYFGPGTRLTVL.

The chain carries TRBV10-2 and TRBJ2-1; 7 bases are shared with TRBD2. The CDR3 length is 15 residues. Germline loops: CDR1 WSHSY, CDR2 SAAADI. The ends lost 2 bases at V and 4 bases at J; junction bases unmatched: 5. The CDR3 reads CASSELSSGYNEQFF. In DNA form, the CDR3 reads TGCGCCAGCAGTGAGCTGTCTAGCGGTTACAATGAGCAGTTCTTC.

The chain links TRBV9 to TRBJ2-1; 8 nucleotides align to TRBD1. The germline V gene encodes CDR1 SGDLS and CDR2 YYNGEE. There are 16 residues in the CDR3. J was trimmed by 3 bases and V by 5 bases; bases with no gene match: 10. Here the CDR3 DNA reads TGTGCCAGCAGTCGACAGGGGCCCAGTGACTACAATGAGCAGTTCTTC. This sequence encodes CASSRQGPSDYNEQFF.